The 14 T cell receptor beta chains below were found in one sample sequenced in a study of OX40 agonist ivuxolimab in advanced cancers. Profiled with immunoSEQ multiplex PCR; TCRdb holds only in-frame clones, not every one. The top ten clones hold approximately 0.51% of a sample with fewer than 85,000 clones, over 80% of them seen once. The sample here was CD4+ or CD8+ T cells sorted from blood, taken in a trial of the OX40 agonist ivuxolimab. The receptors derive from an adult with an advanced solid tumor such as melanoma, head and neck, liver or kidney cancer.

The chain has TRBV11-3 and TRBJ1-1, with a weak D call TRBD1 (6 bases). Trimming pared 1 base from V and 2 bases from J, leaving 11 bases between. The CDR3 has 15 residues. CDR1 and CDR2 (germline): SGHNT, YENEEA. For the CDR3, the DNA is TGTGCCAGCAGCTTAGCGGGGGCTCCCAACACTGAAGCTTTCTTT. Protein product: CASSLAGAPNTEAFF.

The rearrangement links TRBV19 to TRBJ1-1; D is possibly TRBD1 (6 bases). Germline V gene sequence: CDR1 LNHDA, CDR2 SQIVND (reference sequence). V lost 7 bases to trimming and J lost 8 bases, with 20 bases between them. There are 14 residues in the CDR3. The CDR3 sequence: CASTVVGRGSEAFF. CDR3 sequence (DNA): TGTGCCAGTACTGTGGTGGGGAGGGGGTCCGAAGCTTTCTTT.

The J gene is TRBJ2-2, the V gene TRBV7-8, with 7 bases matching TRBD1. Germline values: CDR1 SGHVS, CDR2 FQNEAQ. The CDR3 is 13 amino acids. The J segment lost 14 bases and the V segment lost 4 bases, leaving 10 bases of the junction unmatched. CDR3 coding DNA: TGTGCCAGCAGCTCCCCATCACAGGGGCATCTGTTTTTT. Its translation: CASSSPSQGHLFF.

The chain joins TRBV6-1 to TRBJ2-5; no clear D gene. Germline-derived CDR1 and CDR2 are MNHNS and SASEGT. Trimming removed 4 bases at V and 8 bases at J, with 17 bases between. This CDR3 region has 14 residues. The CDR3 region has the DNA TGTGCCAGCAGTGCTCGCCTGGACGGAAGCACCCAGTACTTC. Translated: CASSARLDGSTQYF.

CDR3 coding DNA: TGTGCCAGCGGGCGGGACAGGGGGTTGGTTCGGGATACGCAGTATTTT. It specifies CASGRDRGLVRDTQYF. The V and J genes are TRBV2 and TRBJ2-3; 11 bases are a match to TRBD1. Germline CDR1 SNHLY, CDR2 FYNNEI. The CDR3 covers 16 residues. Germline trimming cut 8 bases from V and 6 bases from J; bases unmatched to any gene: 13.

The chain is built from TRBV6-1 and TRBJ2-7, with TRBD2 identical over 8 bases. V shed 7 bases and J 9 bases; nucleotides not matched to a gene: 5. The CDR3 contains 11 residues. CDR1 is MNHNS, CDR2 SASEGT, per germline. CDR3 region: CASNSGVGQYF. CDR3 in DNA: TGTGCCAGCAATAGCGGGGTTGGGCAGTACTTC.

The chain uses TRBV4-1 and TRBJ2-1; 12 bases map to TRBD2. The CDR3 sequence is 15 residues long. J gave up 11 bases and V 1 base, and 6 bases lay outside the gene matches. CDR1 and CDR2 (germline): MGHRA, YSYEKL. CDR3 loop: CASSQVGLAGSKQFF. The CDR3 DNA reads TGCGCCAGCAGCCAAGTAGGACTAGCGGGATCGAAGCAGTTCTTC.

V is TRBV5-1 and J is TRBJ1-1, with a possible D match to TRBD1 (6 bases). The germline V and J ends were trimmed by 3 bases and 0 bases, with 9 bases remaining between them. The germline V gene encodes CDR1 SGHRS and CDR2 YFSETQ. This CDR3 comprises 14 residues. The CDR3 DNA reads as TGCGCCAGCAGCTCCCAGGGGATGAACACTGAAGCTTTCTTT. Residues: CASSSQGMNTEAFF.

The chain joins TRBV7-9 to TRBJ1-1; D gene uncertain. Germline assignment: CDR1 SEHNR and CDR2 FQNEAQ (reference sequence). V lost 5 bases and J 0 bases, leaving 13 bases between the germline ends. This CDR3 contains 15 residues. CDR3 nucleotide sequence: TGTGCCAGCAGCCGATTAGACAAAATGAACACTGAAGCTTTCTTT. This gives the protein CASSRLDKMNTEAFF.

The J gene is TRBJ2-7, the V gene TRBV30; D call uncertain. The CDR3 has 13 residues. V was trimmed by 0 bases and J by 2 bases, leaving 8 bases between them. Per germline, CDR1 GTSNPN and CDR2 SVGIG (reference sequence). The CDR3 DNA sequence: TGTGCCTGGAGTGTTGGGCAGGCCTACGAGCAGTACTTC. Protein sequence: CAWSVGQAYEQYF.

In this sample, this clone turned up a few times. The chain joins TRBV19 to TRBJ1-4; no clear D gene. The CDR3 length is 11 residues. Germline V gene lookup returns CDR1 LNHDA and CDR2 SQIVND (reference sequence). The CDR3 DNA sequence: TGTGGGAGTGCAACTAATGAAAAACTGTTTTTT. It codes for CGSATNEKLFF. Combining the CDR3 with reference TRBV19 and TRBJ1-4 gives the whole variable domain DGGITQSPKYLFRKEGQNVTLSCEQNLNHDAMYWYRQDPGQGLRLIYYSQIVNDFQKGDIAEGYSVSREKKESFPLTVTSAQKNPTAFYLCGSATNEKLFFGSGTQLSVL.

This chain uses TRBV2 with TRBJ2-5, with D possibly TRBD2 on 5 matching bases. Germline CDR1 is SNHLY and CDR2 is FYNNEI. V was clipped by 0 bases and J by 5 bases, with 10 bases between them. The CDR3 loop spans 14 amino acids. The CDR3 spells CASSEAPGWETQYF. DNA of the CDR3: TGTGCCAGCAGTGAAGCGCCGGGGTGGGAGACCCAGTACTTC.

The V call is TRBV5-6, the J call TRBJ2-7, with 7 bases matching TRBD1. CDR1 SGHDT and CDR2 YYEEEE come from the germline V gene. The length of the CDR3 is 15 residues. V was clipped by 3 bases and J by 1 base; unmatched bases: 7. Written as DNA, the CDR3 is TGTGCCAGCAGCTATCGACAGGGCATATCCTACGAGCAGTACTTC. Translating it yields CASSYRQGISYEQYF.

The CDR3 bases are TGTGCCAGCAGTTCGCCCCTGGGACTAGCGGGAATCACCGGGGAGCTGTTTTTT. Protein sequence: CASSSPLGLAGITGELFF. This chain uses TRBV28 with TRBJ2-2; 13 bases fit TRBD2. V trimming: 4 bases; J trimming: 4 bases; junction bases outside the gene matches: 9. The V gene's germline CDR1 is MDHEN and CDR2 SYDVKM. The CDR3 runs to 18 residues. Variable domain in full (rest from reference TRBV28 and TRBJ2-2): DVKVTQSSRYLVKRTGEKVFLECVQDMDHENMFWYRQDPGLGLRLIYFSYDVKMKEKGDIPEGYSVSREKKERFSLILESASTNQTSMYLCASSSPLGLAGITGELFFGEGSRLTVL.